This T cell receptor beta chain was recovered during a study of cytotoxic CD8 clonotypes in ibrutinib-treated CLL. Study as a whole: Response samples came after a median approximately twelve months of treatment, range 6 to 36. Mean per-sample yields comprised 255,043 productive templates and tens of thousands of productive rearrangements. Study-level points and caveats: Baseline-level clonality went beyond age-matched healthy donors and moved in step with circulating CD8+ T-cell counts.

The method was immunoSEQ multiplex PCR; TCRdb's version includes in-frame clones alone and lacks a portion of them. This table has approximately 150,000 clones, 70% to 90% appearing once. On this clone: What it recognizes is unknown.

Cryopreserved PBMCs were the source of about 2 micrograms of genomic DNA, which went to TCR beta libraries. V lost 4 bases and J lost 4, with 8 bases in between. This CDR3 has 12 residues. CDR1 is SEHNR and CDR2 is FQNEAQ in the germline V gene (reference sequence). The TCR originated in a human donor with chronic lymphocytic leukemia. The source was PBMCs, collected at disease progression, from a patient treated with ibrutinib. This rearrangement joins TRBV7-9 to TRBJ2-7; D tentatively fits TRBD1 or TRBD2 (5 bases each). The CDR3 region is CASSSGQYEQYF. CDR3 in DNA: TGTGCCAGCAGCTCGGGGCAGTACGAGCAGTACTTC.